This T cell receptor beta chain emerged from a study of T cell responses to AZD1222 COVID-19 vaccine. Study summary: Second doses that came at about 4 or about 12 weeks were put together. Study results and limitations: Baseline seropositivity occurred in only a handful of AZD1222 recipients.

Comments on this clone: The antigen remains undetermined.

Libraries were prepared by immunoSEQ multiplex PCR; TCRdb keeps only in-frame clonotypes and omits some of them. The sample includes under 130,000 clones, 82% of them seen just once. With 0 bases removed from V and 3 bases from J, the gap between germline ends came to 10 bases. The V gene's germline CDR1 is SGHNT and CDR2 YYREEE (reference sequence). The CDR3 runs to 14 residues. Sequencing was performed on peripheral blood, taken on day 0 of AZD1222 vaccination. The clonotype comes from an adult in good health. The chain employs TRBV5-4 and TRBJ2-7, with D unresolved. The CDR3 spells CASSLGSANYEQYF. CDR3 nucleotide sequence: TGTGCCAGCAGCTTGGGCTCAGCGAACTACGAGCAGTACTTC.